This TCR beta chain appears in the sequencing data of a study of OX40 agonist ivuxolimab in advanced cancers. Researchers took blood at baseline, on cycle 4 day 1, and on cycle 7 day 1. Notes on this clone: The antigen is not known.

Sequencing used immunoSEQ multiplex PCR; TCRdb keeps in-frame clones, though not all of them. The sample lists 55,000 to 85,000 clones; roughly 90% were seen once. Study findings and constraints: Antigens targeted by the expanded peripheral T cells were not determined.

V was cut by 2 bases and J by 1 base, with 14 bases left in between. Germline CDR1 is MNHNY and CDR2 is SVGAGI (reference sequence). This CDR3 has 16 amino acids. The sequence was obtained from an adult with an advanced solid tumor such as melanoma, head and neck, liver or kidney cancer. J is TRBJ1-1 and V is TRBV6-6; tentatively, D is TRBD1 (5 bases). The input for sequencing was CD4+ or CD8+ T cells sorted from blood, taken in a trial of the OX40 agonist ivuxolimab. The CDR3 nucleotides are TGTGCCAGCAGTTACGGAGGGGCAGTGTCGAACACTGAAGCTTTCTTT. Its protein product is CASSYGGAVSNTEAFF.